This note documents a single T cell receptor (beta chain) sequence. The antigen remains unidentified. The CDR3 is 17 residues long. Trimming took off 1 base at V and 2 bases at J, with 15 bases between the two ends. Germline loops: CDR1 DFQATT, CDR2 SNEGSKA (reference sequence). This sample is drawn from a study of response to subunit inactivated influenza vaccine. Findings of the study overall: Authors suggested each seasonal flu vaccination may recruit only limited numbers of new T cells.

TCRdb re-analysed the RT-PCR reads in MiXCR, keeping a single row per CDR3 protein. The data hold almost 600,000 distinct CDR3 sequences, with 11% to 15% observed a single time. The sequencing here drew on PBMCs from blood, taken roughly 12 days after vaccination. The receptor was derived from a man aged 50 to 60 who received an inactivated influenza vaccine. The V and J genes are TRBV20-1 and TRBJ2-6; D is ambiguous. The CDR3: CSARGWSDSPGANVLTF. The CDR3 nucleotides read TGCAGTGCTAGAGGATGGAGCGATTCTCCTGGGGCCAACGTCCTGACTTTC.